These 6 T cell receptor beta chains came from one sample sequenced in a study of blood T cell repertoires in COVID-19. The data were produced by immunoSEQ multiplex PCR, yet TCRdb's version contains in-frame clones alone and is incomplete. The table lists approximately 490,000 clones, approximately 86% of them singletons. Sample: PBMCs or T cells enriched from blood (not recorded which). These receptors were taken from a woman aged 18-29 years who had recovered from COVID-19.

The chain carries TRBV2 and TRBJ1-6; D not certain. Germline CDR1 and CDR2: SNHLY and FYNNEI. The V and J ends lost 0 bases and 9 bases respectively, with 3 bases between them. This CDR3 is 12 amino acids long. CDR3 region: CASSEASSPLHF. In DNA form, the CDR3 reads TGTGCCAGCAGTGAAGCGAGTTCACCCCTCCACTTT.

The genes are TRBV28 and TRBJ1-1, with TRBD1 matching 10 bases. This CDR3 has 16 amino acids. Trimming cost V 5 bases and J 1 base; bases outside gene matches: 7. Germline assignment: CDR1 MDHEN and CDR2 SYDVKM. In DNA, the CDR3 is TGTGCCAGCAGTGCCCTGGGACAGGGGAAGAACACTGAAGCTTTCTTT. It specifies CASSALGQGKNTEAFF.

The J gene is TRBJ1-6, the V gene TRBV28; D is undetermined. With 2 bases removed from V and 7 bases from J, the gap between germline ends came to 15 bases. This CDR3 spans 16 amino acids. The germline gives CDR1 MDHEN, CDR2 SYDVKM. CDR3 residues: CASSLIGETPNSPLHF. The CDR3 DNA is TGTGCCAGCAGTTTAATCGGGGAAACACCAAATTCACCCCTCCACTTT.

This chain joins TRBV10-3 and TRBJ2-7; D unclear. The CDR3 runs to 10 residues. V was trimmed by 7 bases and J by 9 bases, leaving 10 bases between them. The germline V gene encodes CDR1 ENHRY and CDR2 SYGVKD. The CDR3 loop is CAITPGPQYF. For the CDR3, the DNA is TGTGCCATCACCCCTGGCCCGCAGTACTTC.

The chain has TRBV9 and TRBJ1-6; TRBD1 is a possible D gene (5 bases). CDR3 length equals 15 residues. Per germline, CDR1 SGDLS and CDR2 YYNGEE. V was shortened by 3 bases and J by 7 bases, with 14 bases between the two germline ends. CDR3 loop: CASSARGAGNSPLHF. The CDR3 bases are TGTGCCAGCAGCGCCCGCGGGGCGGGGAATTCACCCCTCCACTTT.

This chain connects TRBV5-6 to TRBJ1-4; D uncertain. The CDR3 is 16 amino acids. CDR1 is SGHDT, CDR2 YYEEEE, per germline. Trimming pared 4 bases from V and 6 bases from J, leaving 19 bases between. The CDR3, as DNA: TGTGCCAGCAGCATACTGGACGCTAGCGGATATGAAAAACTGTTTTTT. As protein: CASSILDASGYEKLFF.